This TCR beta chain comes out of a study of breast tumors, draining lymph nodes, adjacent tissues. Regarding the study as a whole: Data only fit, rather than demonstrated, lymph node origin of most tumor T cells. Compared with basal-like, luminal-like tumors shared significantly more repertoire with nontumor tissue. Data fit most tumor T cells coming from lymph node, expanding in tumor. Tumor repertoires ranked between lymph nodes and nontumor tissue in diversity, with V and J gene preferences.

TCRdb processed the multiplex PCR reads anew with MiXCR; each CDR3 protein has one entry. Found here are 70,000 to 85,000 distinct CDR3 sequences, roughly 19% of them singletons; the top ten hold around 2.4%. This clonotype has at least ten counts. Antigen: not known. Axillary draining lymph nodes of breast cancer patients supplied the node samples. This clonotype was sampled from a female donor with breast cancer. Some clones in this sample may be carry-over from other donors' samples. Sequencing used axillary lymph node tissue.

CDR3 protein: CASSQLAGSGYEQYF. The CDR3 coding sequence is TGCGCCAGCAGCCAACTCGCAGGGTCCGGATACGAGCAGTACTTC. V is TRBV4-3 and J is TRBJ2-7; D is perhaps TRBD1 (5 bases). Between the trimmed V and J ends, which lost 2 bases and 4 bases, there was a span of 15 bases. The germline CDR1 and CDR2 sequences are LGHNA and YSLEER. The CDR3 is 15 residues long.